Listed below are T cell receptor beta chains from one sample, sequenced in a study of blood T cells in healthy people across ages. TCRdb itself ran the 5' RACE reads through MiXCR, one entry per CDR3 protein. The table lists 1.5 million to 2 million distinct CDR3 sequences, almost 35% of them singletons. Sequences were obtained from blood. The source of these receptors is a woman aged 30 to 39 in good health. The conserved cysteine and the conserved F or W are not part of the CDR3 here. The listing skips clone size in some rows; elsewhere it reads once, few, many or a size class.

>.|TRBV2
ASSIGLAGGIDEQF
>few|TRBV13
ASSLRLTYEQY
>few|TRBV14
ASSRPWPERGPYEQY
>.|TRBV20-1
SARERTGNEQY
>few|TRBV5-1
ASSQTSDESSYNEQF
>few|TRBV5-6
ASSLGSRLSNEQF
>few|TRBV12-5
ASGLEGPRETQY
>.|TRBV15
ATSSFPMTTAGEQY
>once|TRBV27
ATGTSVSYNEQF
>few|TRBV6-2/TRBV6-3
ASRDRTLQPQH
>.|TRBV30
AWTLTGNTEAF
>.|TRBV7-9
ASSSPPHLKNTEAF
>.|TRBV28
ASSLYAVRLAGDQETQY
>.|TRBV5-1
ASSIGTSGKGTGELF
>.|TRBV20-1
SALNPASGAYEQY
>.|TRBV6-5
AAQGRGTQY
>.|TRBV11-2
ASSLVAEQSQPQH
>few|TRBV20-1
SARGTGFTDTQY
>.|TRBV13
AGSLGLPGANVLT
>.|TRBV7-9
ASSFTQGGHESQY
>.|TRBV4-1
ASRRENTDTQY
>.|TRBV2
ASSKDRAYEQY
>few|TRBV18
ASSLDYLDTQY
>.|TRBV25-1
ASTSGRYEQY
>few|TRBV18
ASSPMASSSYEQY
>.|TRBV13
ASSPQGQGHGYT
>.|TRBV10-2
ASSESEAVAETQY
>.|TRBV4-1
ASSDGRGGPAYEQY
>few|TRBV7-8
ASSPRGAGGSEQY
>.|TRBV28
ASSFPKKLAGGPEADTQY
>.|TRBV5-1
ASSFGLAGDSYNEQF
>.|TRBV9
ASEGTGDNNEQF
>few|TRBV4-1
ASSQPAFDNEQF
>.|TRBV7-2
ASSLRRMGQGRTEAF
>few|TRBV28
ASNGGLELNTEAF
>.|TRBV5-1
ASSLASGAGGPLNEQF
>many|TRBV6-1
ASRPGGGTQY
>.|TRBV11-2
ASSYRETGTGELF
>.|TRBV28
ASSSTSEDSTDTQY
>.|TRBV7-9
ASSPLSGPTISYNEQF
>.|TRBV20-1
SAPRLHEQY
>.|TRBV27
AVDRRSKNTEAF
>.|TRBV15
ATSRDYGGQTGQPQH
>many|TRBV20-1
SASPSSVTYEQY
>few|TRBV2
ASSMGQTLKNIQY
>.|TRBV6-1
ASTLVGTDTQY
>.|TRBV20-1
SARRGQGPDGYT
>.|TRBV20-1
SARDHGTSNEQF
>.|TRBV4-2
AGSQGTGGELF
>.|TRBV14
ASSDAPGHLFHNDQF
>.|TRBV4-1
ASSQGRTSGRADTQY
>.|TRBV30
AWRAEDTEAF
>few|TRBV9
ASSVDPGFATEAF
>.|TRBV3-1
ASSPGTSVPGQF
>few|TRBV5-1
ASREGNHNYGYT